The 27 T cell receptor beta chains below all came from one sample that was sequenced in a study of spatial heterogeneity in lung cancer (dated by TCRdb to between 2018 and 2021). In the paper's terms, the time point label means: sample taken at primary tumor resection. The method was 5' RACE. Sequencer: NextSeq 500. TCRdb reanalyzed the raw reads on its own, using fastp at Q25 for trimming and MiXCR for clone calling, and kept in-frame beta chains. A single entry per CDR3 protein holds the most common genes and DNA from its merged rows. The sample table shows fewer than 2,000 distinct CDR3 sequences, and about 6% are seen once. In total, the top ten clones hold around 50% of the sample. General conclusions and limits of the study: A correlation was observed between the number of expanded intratumoral alpha and beta TCRs and the tumor nonsynonymous mutation count.

What these receptors recognize is not known. Source: lung tumor tissue, taken at surgery. The receptors originated from a female donor with early-stage non-small cell lung cancer.

This clonotype qualifies as medium-sized. The chain is built from TRBV4-2 and TRBJ2-2; D may be TRBD2 (5 bases). Trimming took 4 bases from V and 0 from J, leaving 12 bases between them. The CDR3 spans 16 residues. Germline V gene sequence: CDR1 LGHNA, CDR2 YNFKEQ. This CDR3 is CASSPPPGTNTGELFF. The DNA for the CDR3 is TGTGCCAGCAGCCCCCCGCCCGGGACGAACACCGGGGAGCTGTTTTTT.

In its sample, this clonotype is medium-sized. The rearrangement links TRBV6-1 to TRBJ2-7; D is perhaps TRBD1 (5 bases). Germline CDR1 MNHNS, CDR2 SASEGT. V was shortened by 2 bases and J by 2 bases, with 10 bases between the two germline ends. The CDR3 runs 14 residues. The CDR3 loop is CASSEYDSPYEQYF. CDR3 nucleotide sequence: TGTGCCAGCAGTGAATACGACAGTCCCTACGAGCAGTACTTC.

By its share, this clonotype is medium-sized. The chain employs TRBV7-6 and TRBJ1-3; 9 nucleotides agree with TRBD1. Germline V gives CDR1 SGHVS, CDR2 FNYEAQ. V shed 1 base, J shed 2 bases, and the junction held 0 bases outside the gene matches. CDR3 length equals 15 residues. CDR3 DNA sequence: TGTGCCAGCAGCTTAGGACAGGGGGCTGGAAACACCATATATTTT. The encoded protein is CASSLGQGAGNTIYF.

By share, this clonotype counts as medium-sized. This chain uses TRBV11-2 with TRBJ2-4; tentatively, D is TRBD1 (5 bases). The V and J ends lost 1 base and 2 bases respectively, with 9 bases between them. CDR1 is SGHAT, CDR2 FQNNGV, per germline. The CDR3 covers 15 residues. The chain's CDR3 is CASSLGHRSKNIQYF. The CDR3 coding sequence is TGTGCCAGCAGCTTAGGGCACAGGTCCAAAAACATTCAGTACTTC.

This clonotype is labeled large. The chain joins TRBV28 to TRBJ2-2; no firm D call. The CDR3 sequence is 15 residues long. CDR1 is MDHEN, CDR2 SYDVKM, per germline. Trimming took 1 base from V and 5 from J, leaving 11 bases between them. In DNA form, the CDR3 reads TGTGCCAGCAGTTTATCTCTGGGAAGGACCGGGGAGCTGTTTTTT. Amino acids: CASSLSLGRTGELFF.

By proportion, this clonotype is medium-sized. This chain uses TRBV12-3 or TRBV12-4 with TRBJ2-4; 7 bases align to TRBD2. Losses at the gene ends were 6 bases for V and 6 bases for J; bases not matched to a gene: 5. The CDR3 is made up of 13 amino acids. The CDR3 coding sequence is TGTGCCAGCAGCCAAAGCGGGGTAAACATTCAGTACTTC. Its protein is CASSQSGVNIQYF.

This clonotype showed up just a few times. The J gene is TRBJ2-2, the V gene TRBV27, with a possible D match to TRBD2 (6 bases). Germline CDR1 reads MNHEY; CDR2 reads SMNVEV (reference sequence). Trimming took off 0 bases at V and 5 bases at J, with 16 bases between the two ends. The CDR3 runs to 17 residues. CDR3 protein: CASSLSAHGGRTGELFF. The CDR3 DNA reads TGTGCCAGCAGTTTATCCGCCCACGGGGGTAGGACCGGGGAGCTGTTTTTT.

By proportion, this clonotype is medium-sized. The rearrangement joins TRBV2 to TRBJ1-5; TRBD1 is a possible D gene (5 bases). Germline V gives CDR1 SNHLY, CDR2 FYNNEI. This CDR3 is built from 14 residues. The V end was cut by 0 bases, the J end by 4 bases, with 7 bases between. The CDR3 region is CASSEANRNQPQHF. Here the CDR3 DNA reads TGTGCCAGCAGTGAAGCGAACAGGAATCAGCCCCAGCATTTT. The entire variable domain, with the rest obtained from reference TRBV2 and TRBJ1-5, is as follows: EPEVTQTPSHQVTQMGQEVILRCVPISNHLYFYWYRQILGQKVEFLVSFYNNEISEKSEIFDDQFSVERPDGSNFTLKIRSTKLEDSAMYFCASSEANRNQPQHFGDGTRLSIL.

In its sample, this clonotype ranks as medium-sized. The chain couples TRBV7-3 to TRBJ1-1; tentatively, D is TRBD1 (6 bases). V was pared by 5 bases and J by 0 bases, with 10 bases between. Germline V gives CDR1 SGHTA, CDR2 FQGTGA. The CDR3 is 14 residues long. The DNA for the CDR3 is TGTGCCAGCAGCAAATACAGGGTGAACACTGAAGCTTTCTTT. Translation: CASSKYRVNTEAFF. Supplemented by reference TRBV7-3 and TRBJ1-1, the full variable domain reads GAGVSQTPSNKVTEKGKYVELRCDPISGHTALYWYRQSLGQGPEFLIYFQGTGAADDSGLPNDRFFAVRPEGSVSTLKIQRTERGDSAVYLCASSKYRVNTEAFFGQGTRLTVV.

This clonotype is judged medium-sized. The rearrangement links TRBV12-3 or TRBV12-4 to TRBJ1-5; D gene ambiguous. Trimming stripped 2 bases from V and 7 bases from J, with 9 bases between. This CDR3 has 13 residues. CDR3 nucleotide sequence: TGTGCCAGCAGTTTAAGCGGGGAACAGCCCCAGCATTTT. Translating gives CASSLSGEQPQHF.

V is TRBV20-1 and J is TRBJ1-3; no clear D. This CDR3 has 14 residues. V dropped 6 bases and J dropped 0 bases, with 12 bases sitting between them. CDR1 is DFQATT, CDR2 SNEGSKA, per germline (reference sequence). The CDR3 reads CSAADVSSGNTIYF. Here the CDR3 DNA reads TGCAGTGCAGCTGACGTTAGCTCTGGAAACACCATATATTTT.

This clonotype was found many times. V gene TRBV5-1 combines with J gene TRBJ1-6, with 7 bases aligning to TRBD1. V trimming: 7 bases; J trimming: 7 bases; junction bases outside the gene matches: 8. Per the germline V gene, CDR1 is SGHRS and CDR2 is YFSETQ. CDR3 length equals 14 residues. CDR3 coding DNA: TGCGCCAGCCGGCGAGACAGGGAGAATTCACCCCTCCACTTT. Protein sequence: CASRRDRENSPLHF.

This clonotype is deemed medium-sized. This chain uses TRBV4-1 with TRBJ1-5; D might be TRBD1 (5 bases). V gave up 4 bases and J gave up 5 bases, with 15 bases separating them. The CDR3 is made up of 15 amino acids. The germline V gene has CDR1 MGHRA and CDR2 YSYEKL. Written as DNA, the CDR3 is TGCGCCAGCAGCCCCGCCTTAGGGGCCCATCAGCCCCAGCATTTT. Amino acids: CASSPALGAHQPQHF.

This clonotype was observed a handful of times. This rearrangement joins TRBV20-1 to TRBJ2-7, with 14 bases matching TRBD2. The CDR3 loop spans 17 amino acids. Trimming removed 0 bases from V and 4 bases from J; junction bases left unmatched: 8. Germline values: CDR1 DFQATT, CDR2 SNEGSKA (reference sequence). In nucleotides, the CDR3 is TGCAGTGCTAGAGACCTGACTAGCGGGAGGGCCTCGTACGAGCAGTACTTC. This encodes CSARDLTSGRASYEQYF.

This clonotype was counted only a few times. The chain couples TRBV3-1 to TRBJ1-1, with D possibly being TRBD1 (6 bases). There are 13 residues in the CDR3. Germline V gene data show CDR1 as LGHDT and CDR2 as YNNKEL (reference sequence). Trimming removed 5 bases from V and 5 bases from J, with 12 bases in between. This CDR3 is CASSSAGVTEAFF. As DNA, the CDR3 is TGTGCCAGCAGCTCCGCAGGGGTAACTGAAGCTTTCTTT.

This clonotype is classed as medium-sized. The rearrangement links TRBV7-8 to TRBJ1-1; D not resolved. The CDR3 is 13 amino acids. V lost 7 bases and J 2 bases, leaving 11 bases between the germline ends. Germline CDR1 and CDR2: SGHVS and FQNEAQ. The CDR3: CASMGQPNTEAFF. The CDR3 DNA reads as TGTGCCAGCATGGGCCAGCCAAACACTGAAGCTTTCTTT.

This clonotype is medium-sized. This chain links TRBV5-1 with TRBJ2-7; D may be TRBD2 (6 bases). CDR3 size: 13 residues. Germline CDR1 reads SGHRS; CDR2 reads YFSETQ. Trimming cost V 4 bases and J 3 bases, with 11 bases left between them. The DNA for the CDR3 is TGCGCCAGCAGCCCCATGGAGGGCTACGAGCAGTACTTC. Translated, it gives CASSPMEGYEQYF.

The CDR3 reads CASSPPRGLAPHEQFF. The CDR3 DNA reads as TGTGCCAGCAGCCCCCCCCGCGGGCTAGCACCCCATGAGCAGTTCTTC. This chain connects TRBV7-2 to TRBJ2-1; D may be TRBD2 (5 bases). Germline values: CDR1 SGHTA, CDR2 FQGNSA. V dropped 5 bases and J dropped 8 bases, with 22 bases sitting between them. The CDR3 extends over 16 amino acids. Together with reference TRBV7-2 and TRBJ2-1, the CDR3 gives the full variable domain: GAGVSQSPSNKVTEKGKDVELRCDPISGHTALYWYRQSLGQGLEFLIYFQGNSAPDKSGLPSDRFSAERTGGSVSTLTIQRTQQEDSAVYLCASSPPRGLAPHEQFFGPGTRLTVL.

By sample fraction, this clonotype is large. This chain uses TRBV28 with TRBJ2-4; a possible D gene is TRBD1 (5 bases). The germline V gene has CDR1 MDHEN and CDR2 SYDVKM. The CDR3 runs 17 residues. V lost 4 bases, J lost 4 bases, and 20 bases lay in between. In DNA, the CDR3 is TGTGCCAGCAGTTCCCTCAGGGCTCCCGCTACAAAAAACATTCAGTACTTC. It translates to CASSSLRAPATKNIQYF.

Sample share makes this clonotype medium-sized. The chain has TRBV12-3 or TRBV12-4 and TRBJ2-7; 7 bases line up with TRBD2. J lost 0 bases, V lost 4 bases, and 3 bases had no gene match. The CDR3 covers 14 residues. CDR3 nucleotides: TGTGCCAGCAGTTCTAGCGGCAGCTCCTACGAGCAGTACTTC. Its translation is CASSSSGSSYEQYF.

This clonotype is medium-sized within its sample. The chain links TRBV7-3 to TRBJ2-5; tentatively, D is TRBD1 (5 bases). This CDR3 contains 14 residues. CDR1 is SGHTA, CDR2 FQGTGA, per germline. Deletions cut 2 bases from V and 2 bases from J, with 9 bases between. CDR3 sequence: CASSLGAVQETQYF. The DNA for the CDR3 is TGTGCCAGCAGCTTAGGGGCAGTTCAAGAGACCCAGTACTTC. The full variable domain, completed using reference TRBV7-3 and TRBJ2-5, is GAGVSQTPSNKVTEKGKYVELRCDPISGHTALYWYRQSLGQGPEFLIYFQGTGAADDSGLPNDRFFAVRPEGSVSTLKIQRTERGDSAVYLCASSLGAVQETQYFGPGTRLLVL.

By sample fraction, this clonotype is medium-sized. This CDR3 reads CASSPYTVNYGYTF. DNA of the CDR3: TGTGCCAGCAGCCCTTACACAGTTAACTATGGCTACACCTTC. The V call is TRBV12-3 or TRBV12-4, the J call TRBJ1-2; D call uncertain. CDR3 length: 14 residues. V lost 6 bases and J lost 1, with 12 bases in between.

This sequence joins TRBV18 and TRBJ1-5; D may be TRBD1 (6 bases). The ends were cut back, 6 bases at V and 6 bases at J, with 18 bases in the middle. This CDR3 is built from 15 residues. Germline lookup yields CDR1 KGHSH and CDR2 LQKENI. DNA for the CDR3: TGTGCCAGCTCCCTTGAAAGGGGGGCGGCTCAGCCCCAGCATTTT. It specifies CASSLERGAAQPQHF. Based on the CDR3 plus reference TRBV18 and TRBJ1-5, the full variable domain is NAGVMQNPRHLVRRRGQEARLRCSPMKGHSHVYWYRQLPEEGLKFMVYLQKENIIDESGMPKERFSAEFPKEGPSILRIQQVVRGDSAAYFCASSLERGAAQPQHFGDGTRLSIL.

Within the sample, this clonotype is medium-sized (0.01 to 0.1%). The V and J genes are TRBV11-2 and TRBJ2-5; D might be TRBD2 (6 bases). V lost 3 bases and J lost 5, with 10 bases in between. CDR1 and CDR2 from the germline V gene are SGHAT and FQNNGV. The CDR3 spans 13 residues. CDR3 sequence: CASSLPGRETQYF. The CDR3 DNA is TGTGCCAGCAGCTTGCCGGGGAGGGAGACCCAGTACTTC.

This clonotype is termed medium-sized. CDR3 nucleotide sequence: TGTGCCAGCAGTTACTACAGGGAGGATGGCTACACCTTC. Protein product: CASSYYREDGYTF. V usage is TRBV6-5 and J usage is TRBJ1-2; maybe TRBD1 (6 bases). Germline loops: CDR1 MNHEY, CDR2 SVGAGI. CDR3 length equals 13 residues. The V end lost 1 base, the J end lost 6 bases, and 9 bases lay between the germline ends.

This clonotype was recorded many times. This chain connects TRBV3-1 to TRBJ2-1, with a tentative D call TRBD1 (5 bases). The germline V and J ends were trimmed by 1 base and 7 bases, with 14 bases remaining between them. CDR3 length: 15 residues. The germline gives CDR1 LGHDT, CDR2 YNNKEL (reference sequence). As DNA, the CDR3 is TGTGCCAGCAGCCAAGGGACATTCACAAGAAATGAGCAGTTCTTC. As protein: CASSQGTFTRNEQFF.

This clonotype ranks as medium-sized. This sequence joins TRBV5-1 and TRBJ2-3; 16 nucleotides match TRBD2. The CDR3 sequence is 17 residues long. V was pared by 4 bases and J by 4 bases, with 6 bases of the junction left unmatched. Germline values: CDR1 SGHRS, CDR2 YFSETQ. In DNA form, the CDR3 reads TGCGCCAGCAGCAGAGGGACTAGCGGGGGGGTCGCAGATACGCAGTATTTT. Translated, it gives CASSRGTSGGVADTQYF.